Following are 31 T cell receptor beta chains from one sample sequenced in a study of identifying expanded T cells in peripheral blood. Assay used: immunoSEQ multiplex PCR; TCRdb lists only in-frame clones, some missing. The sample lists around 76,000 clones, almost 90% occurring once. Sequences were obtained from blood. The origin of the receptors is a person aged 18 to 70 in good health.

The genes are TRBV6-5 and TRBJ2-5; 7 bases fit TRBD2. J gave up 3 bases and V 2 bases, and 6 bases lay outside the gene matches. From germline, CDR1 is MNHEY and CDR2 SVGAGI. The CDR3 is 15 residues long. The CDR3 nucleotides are TGTGCCAGCAGTTACGTCCTAGCGGCAGAAGAGACCCAGTACTTC. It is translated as CASSYVLAAEETQYF.

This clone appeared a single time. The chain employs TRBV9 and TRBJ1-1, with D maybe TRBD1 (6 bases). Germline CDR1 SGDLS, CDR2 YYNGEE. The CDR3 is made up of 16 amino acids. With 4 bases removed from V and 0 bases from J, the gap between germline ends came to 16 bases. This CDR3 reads CASSLNPQGMNTEAFF. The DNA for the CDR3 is TGTGCCAGCAGCTTAAATCCACAGGGAATGAACACTGAAGCTTTCTTT.

CDR3 sequence reads: CASSLSYSYEQYF. The CDR3 coding sequence is TGTGCCAGCAGTCTAAGTTACTCCTACGAGCAGTACTTC. The V gene is TRBV28, the J gene TRBJ2-7, with D unresolved. This CDR3 region has 13 residues. Trimming shortened V by 5 bases and J by 0 bases, and 8 bases separated the two germline ends. The germline CDR1 and CDR2 sequences are MDHEN and SYDVKM.

In DNA, the CDR3 is TGTGCTAGTGGTTTGGGACAGGGGGGTAGTCAGCCCCAGCATTTT. Translating gives CASGLGQGGSQPQHF. The chain couples TRBV12-5 to TRBJ1-5, with 9 positions matching TRBD1. V gave up 1 base and J gave up 6 bases; unmatched junction bases: 4. The CDR3 runs 15 residues. Germline CDR1 LGHNT, CDR2 FRNRAP.

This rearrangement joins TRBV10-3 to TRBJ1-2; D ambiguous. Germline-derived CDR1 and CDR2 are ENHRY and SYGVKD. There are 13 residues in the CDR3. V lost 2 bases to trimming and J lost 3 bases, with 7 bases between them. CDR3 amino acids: CAISEGGYYGYTF. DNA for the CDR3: TGTGCCATCAGTGAGGGCGGATACTATGGCTACACCTTC.

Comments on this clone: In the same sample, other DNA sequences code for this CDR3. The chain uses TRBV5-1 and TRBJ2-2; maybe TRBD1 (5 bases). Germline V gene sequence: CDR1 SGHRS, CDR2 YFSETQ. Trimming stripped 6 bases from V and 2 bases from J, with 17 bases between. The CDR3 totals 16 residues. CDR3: CASTRARTTNTGELFF. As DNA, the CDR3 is TGCGCCAGCACCCGGGCAAGGACAACTAACACCGGGGAGCTGTTTTTT.

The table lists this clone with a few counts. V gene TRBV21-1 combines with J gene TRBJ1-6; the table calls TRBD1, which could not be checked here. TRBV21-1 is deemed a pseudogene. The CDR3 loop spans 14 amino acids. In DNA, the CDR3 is TGTGCCAGCAGAAAAGGGGGACAGGGGGGACCCCTCCACTTT. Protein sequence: CASRKGGQGGPLHF.

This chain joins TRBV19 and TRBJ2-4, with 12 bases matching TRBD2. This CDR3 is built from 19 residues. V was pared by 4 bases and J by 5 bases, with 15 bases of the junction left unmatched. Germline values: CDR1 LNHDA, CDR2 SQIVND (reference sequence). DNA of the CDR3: TGTGCCAGTAGTAGGGGGTTGACTAGCGGGAGATTTTCAGAAAACATTCAGTACTTC. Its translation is CASSRGLTSGRFSENIQYF.

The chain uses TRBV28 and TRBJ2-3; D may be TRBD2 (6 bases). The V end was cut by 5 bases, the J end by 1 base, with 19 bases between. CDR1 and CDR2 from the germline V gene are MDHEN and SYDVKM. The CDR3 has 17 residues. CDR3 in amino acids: CASSPWFAGKGTDTQYF. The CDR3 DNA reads TGTGCCAGCAGTCCCTGGTTCGCGGGGAAGGGCACAGATACGCAGTATTTT. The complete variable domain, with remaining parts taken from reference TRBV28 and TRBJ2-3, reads DVKVTQSSRYLVKRTGEKVFLECVQDMDHENMFWYRQDPGLGLRLIYFSYDVKMKEKGDIPEGYSVSREKKERFSLILESASTNQTSMYLCASSPWFAGKGTDTQYFGPGTRLTVL.

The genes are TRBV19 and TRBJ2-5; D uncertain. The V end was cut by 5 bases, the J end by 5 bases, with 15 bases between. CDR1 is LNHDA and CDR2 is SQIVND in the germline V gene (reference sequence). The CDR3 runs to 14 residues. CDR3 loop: CASSQGNRRETQYF. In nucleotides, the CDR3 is TGTGCCAGTAGTCAAGGGAACCGGCGGGAGACCCAGTACTTC.

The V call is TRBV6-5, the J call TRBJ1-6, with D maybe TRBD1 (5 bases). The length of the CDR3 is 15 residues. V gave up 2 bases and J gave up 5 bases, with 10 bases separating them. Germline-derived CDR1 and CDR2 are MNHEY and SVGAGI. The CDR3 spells CASSYQPGNNSPLHF. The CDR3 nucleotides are TGTGCCAGCAGTTACCAACCAGGGAATAATTCACCCCTCCACTTT.

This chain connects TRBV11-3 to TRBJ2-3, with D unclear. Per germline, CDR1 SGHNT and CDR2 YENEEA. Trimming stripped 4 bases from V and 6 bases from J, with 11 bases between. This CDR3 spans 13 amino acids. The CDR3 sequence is CASSSGLSDTQYF. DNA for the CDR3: TGTGCCAGCAGCTCCGGTCTTAGTGATACGCAGTATTTT.

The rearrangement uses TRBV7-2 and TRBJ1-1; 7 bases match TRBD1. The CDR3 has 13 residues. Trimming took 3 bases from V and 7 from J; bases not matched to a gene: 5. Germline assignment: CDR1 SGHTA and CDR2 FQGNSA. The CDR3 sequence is CASSFTTGSEAFF. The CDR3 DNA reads TGTGCCAGCAGCTTTACGACAGGGAGTGAAGCTTTCTTT.

The CDR3 is CASSRTEFADNEQFF. The CDR3 DNA reads as TGTGCCAGCAGCCGGACCGAATTTGCTGACAATGAGCAGTTCTTC. The gene calls are TRBV5-6 and TRBJ2-1, with unresolved D. Per germline, CDR1 SGHDT and CDR2 YYEEEE. V was clipped by 4 bases and J by 5 bases, with 16 bases between them. The CDR3 has 15 residues.

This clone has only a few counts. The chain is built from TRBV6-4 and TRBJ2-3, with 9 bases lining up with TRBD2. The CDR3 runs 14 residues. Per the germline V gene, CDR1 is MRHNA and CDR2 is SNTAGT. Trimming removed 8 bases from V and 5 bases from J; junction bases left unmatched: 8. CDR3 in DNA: TGTGCCAGCGTAGCGGGAGTAGGAGGAGATACGCAGTATTTT. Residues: CASVAGVGGDTQYF.

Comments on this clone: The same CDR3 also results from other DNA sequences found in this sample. The CDR3 region is CASSLGGGLNTEAFF. The DNA for the CDR3 is TGTGCCAGCAGCTTGGGGGGGGGATTAAACACTGAAGCTTTCTTT. This sequence joins TRBV4-2 and TRBJ1-1, with a weak D call TRBD1 (5 bases). The CDR3 contains 15 residues. Trimming shortened V by 5 bases and J by 2 bases, and 15 bases separated the two germline ends. Germline CDR1 is LGHNA and CDR2 is YNFKEQ.

This chain's CDR3 is CASSLVGGRNYGYTF. CDR3 in DNA: TGCGCCAGCAGCCTCGTGGGGGGGCGCAACTATGGCTACACCTTC. The V call is TRBV4-1, the J call TRBJ1-2; maybe TRBD1 (6 bases). The CDR3 is made up of 15 amino acids. CDR1 is MGHRA and CDR2 is YSYEKL in the germline V gene. Trimming cost V 4 bases and J 2 bases, with 14 bases left between them.

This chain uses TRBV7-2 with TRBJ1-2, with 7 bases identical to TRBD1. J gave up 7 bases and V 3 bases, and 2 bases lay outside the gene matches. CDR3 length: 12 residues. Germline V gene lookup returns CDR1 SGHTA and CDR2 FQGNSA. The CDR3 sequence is CASSFRTGGYTF. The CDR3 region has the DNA TGTGCCAGCAGCTTTCGGACAGGTGGCTACACCTTC. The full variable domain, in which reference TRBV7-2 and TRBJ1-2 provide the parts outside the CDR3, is GAGVSQSPSNKVTEKGKDVELRCDPISGHTALYWYRQSLGQGLEFLIYFQGNSAPDKSGLPSDRFSAERTGGSVSTLTIQRTQQEDSAVYLCASSFRTGGYTFGSGTRLTVV.

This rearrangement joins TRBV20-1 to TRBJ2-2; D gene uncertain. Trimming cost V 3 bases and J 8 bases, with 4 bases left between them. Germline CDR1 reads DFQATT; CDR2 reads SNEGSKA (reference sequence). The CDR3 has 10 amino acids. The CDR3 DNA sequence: TGCAGTGCTAGGTTTGGGGAGCTGTTTTTT. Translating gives CSARFGELFF.

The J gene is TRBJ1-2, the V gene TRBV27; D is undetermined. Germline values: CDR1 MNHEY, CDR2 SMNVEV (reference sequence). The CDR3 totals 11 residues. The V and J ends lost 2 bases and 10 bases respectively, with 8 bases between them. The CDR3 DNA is TGTGCCAGCAGTTTAGATAGGAACTACACCTTC. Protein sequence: CASSLDRNYTF.

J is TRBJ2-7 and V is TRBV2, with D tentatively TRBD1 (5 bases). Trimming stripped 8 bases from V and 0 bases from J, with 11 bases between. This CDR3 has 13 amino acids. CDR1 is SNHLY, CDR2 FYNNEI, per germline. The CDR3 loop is CASHLTVSYEQYF. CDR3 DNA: TGTGCCAGCCACCTGACAGTCTCCTACGAGCAGTACTTC.

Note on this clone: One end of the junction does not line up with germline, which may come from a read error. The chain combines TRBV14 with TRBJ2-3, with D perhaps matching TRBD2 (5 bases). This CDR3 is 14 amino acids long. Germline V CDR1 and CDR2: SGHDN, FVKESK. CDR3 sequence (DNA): TGTGCCAGCAGGCAAGCGGCAAGCACAGATACGCAGTATTTT. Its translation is CASRQAASTDTQYF.

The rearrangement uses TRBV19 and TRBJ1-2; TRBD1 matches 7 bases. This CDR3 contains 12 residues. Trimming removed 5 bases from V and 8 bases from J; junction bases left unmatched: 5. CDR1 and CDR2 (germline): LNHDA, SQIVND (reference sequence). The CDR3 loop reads CASSQDRVGYTF. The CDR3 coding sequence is TGTGCCAGTAGTCAAGACAGGGTCGGCTACACCTTC.

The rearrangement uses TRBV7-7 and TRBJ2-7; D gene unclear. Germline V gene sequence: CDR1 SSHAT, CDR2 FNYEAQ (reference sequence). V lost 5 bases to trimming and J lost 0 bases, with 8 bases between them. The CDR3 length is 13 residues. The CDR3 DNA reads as TGTGCCAGCAGCGGCCCGGTCTCCTACGAGCAGTACTTC. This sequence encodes CASSGPVSYEQYF.

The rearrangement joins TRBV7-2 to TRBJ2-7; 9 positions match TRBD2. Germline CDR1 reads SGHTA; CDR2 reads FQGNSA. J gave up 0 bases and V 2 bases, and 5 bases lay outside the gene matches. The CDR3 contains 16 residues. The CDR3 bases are TGTGCCAGCAGCTTATCGGCGGGAGGGACCTCCTACGAGCAGTACTTC. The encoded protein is CASSLSAGGTSYEQYF. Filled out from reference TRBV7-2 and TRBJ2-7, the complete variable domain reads GAGVSQSPSNKVTEKGKDVELRCDPISGHTALYWYRQSLGQGLEFLIYFQGNSAPDKSGLPSDRFSAERTGGSVSTLTIQRTQQEDSAVYLCASSLSAGGTSYEQYFGPGTRLTVT.

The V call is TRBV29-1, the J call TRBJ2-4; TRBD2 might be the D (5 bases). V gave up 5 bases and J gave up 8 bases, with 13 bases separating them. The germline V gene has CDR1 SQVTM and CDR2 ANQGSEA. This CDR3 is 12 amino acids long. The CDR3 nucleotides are TGCAGCGTTCAGTCGGGGAGAGACATTCAGTACTTC. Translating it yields CSVQSGRDIQYF.

The CDR3 is CAHQSGYTDTQYF. The CDR3 DNA reads as TGTGCCCACCAAAGCGGGTATACAGATACGCAGTATTTT. V is TRBV30 and J is TRBJ2-3; TRBD2 is a possible D gene (6 bases). The CDR3 has 13 amino acids. In germline, CDR1 is GTSNPN, CDR2 SVGIG (reference sequence). Trimming removed 8 bases from V and 3 bases from J, with 15 bases in between.

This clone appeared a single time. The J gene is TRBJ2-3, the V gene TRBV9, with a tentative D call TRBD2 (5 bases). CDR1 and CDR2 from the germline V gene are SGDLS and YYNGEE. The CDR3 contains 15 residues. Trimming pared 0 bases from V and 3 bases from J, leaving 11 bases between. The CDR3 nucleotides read TGTGCCAGCAGCGTAGTGGGAGCTGGGACAGATACGCAGTATTTT. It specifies CASSVVGAGTDTQYF.

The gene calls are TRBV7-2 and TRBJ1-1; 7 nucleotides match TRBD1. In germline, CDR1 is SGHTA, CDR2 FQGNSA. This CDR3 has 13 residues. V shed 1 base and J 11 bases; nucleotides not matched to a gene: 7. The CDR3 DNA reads TGTGCCAGCAGCTTAGAGGGGGCAAAGGCTGCTTTCTTT. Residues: CASSLEGAKAAFF.

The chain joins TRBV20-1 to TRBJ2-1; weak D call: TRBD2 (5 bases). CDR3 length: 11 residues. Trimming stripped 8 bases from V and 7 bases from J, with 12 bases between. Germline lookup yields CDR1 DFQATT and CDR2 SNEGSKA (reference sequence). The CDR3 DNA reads TGCAGTACGTACGGGATAAATGAGCAGTTCTTC. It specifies CSTYGINEQFF.

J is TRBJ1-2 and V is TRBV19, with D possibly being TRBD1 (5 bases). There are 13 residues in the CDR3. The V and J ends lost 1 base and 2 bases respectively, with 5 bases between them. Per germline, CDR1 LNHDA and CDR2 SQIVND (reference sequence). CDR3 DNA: TGTGCCAGTAGTATAGCAGGGAACTATGGCTACACCTTC. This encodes CASSIAGNYGYTF.